This T cell receptor (beta chain) emerged from a study of graft-versus-host responses after intestinal transplantation. Overall study context: Isolated intestinal, liver-intestinal, or multivisceral transplants had been given to the recipients. Recipients were all induced with anti-thymocyte globulin, then given tacrolimus and steroids for about 3 years.

On this clone itself: What it binds is unknown.

Findings and limits, study-wide: Declines in HvG clones occurring early post-transplant were associated with peak circulating GvH clone levels.

The germline gives CDR1 MDHEN, CDR2 SYDVKM. The CDR3 is 15 amino acids. The ends lost 6 bases at V and 0 bases at J; junction bases unmatched: 7. The repertoire was sequenced with immunoSEQ multiplex PCR; TCRdb's copy has only in-frame clones and lacks some. The data hold 84,000 or so clones, with over 80% observed a single time. The sequence came from a human donor who was the organ donor for an intestinal transplant. The specimen was unstimulated CD8+ T cells sorted from spleen or lymph node cells, collected before transplant. The rearrangement uses TRBV28 and TRBJ1-2; 7 positions match TRBD1. The CDR3 region has the DNA TGTGCCAGCAGGGAGGGGACAGCTTCTAACTATGGCTACACCTTC. Protein product: CASREGTASNYGYTF.